This T cell receptor (beta chain) comes out of a study of blood T cell repertoires in COVID-19 (dated by TCRdb to 2019 to 2021). The study in broad terms: The collaborator samples originated in the United States, Italy and Spain and spanned the acute and convalescent phases of COVID-19. Samples came from the ongoing ImmuneRACE study (first 160 participants) plus 1,254 subjects from 6 global collaborators. Nearly every sample came with metadata listing a de-identified subject ID, COVID-19 status, age in years and sex. Where available, HLA class I and class II types were taken from metadata supplied by the sample provider and were not determined by assay-based typing. A freely available public database, intended as a resource for researchers studying the immune response to SARS-CoV-2, is where the repertoires were released. Subjects who had been exposed to COVID-19, were actively infected with it, or had recovered from it provided the deeply sampled blood TCRbeta repertoires that made up the dataset. The material from the prospective study consisted of cDNA or gDNA derived from T cells, B-cell-depleted T cells, or PBMCs.

Study-wide findings and limitations: How much clinical and demographic metadata was included differed by source and by participant, and the metadata was provided uncurated.

At one collaborating source in Seattle, patients were enrolled during active infection and were followed longitudinally through the course of disease. Collaborating institutions collected whole blood in K2EDTA tubes following their own protocols. For TCRbeta analysis, collaborators shipped samples as frozen whole blood, isolated PBMCs, or DNA extracted from either of those sample types. TCRbeta CDR3 regions were amplified from genomic DNA by means of the immunoSEQ Assay, a bias-controlled multiplex PCR. The authors processed their data as follows. Within the assay, amplification of reference gene primers was used to estimate how many nucleated cells each sample contained. Sequence reads were collapsed and filtered to measure the absolute abundance of every unique TCRbeta CDR3 rearrangement. For each sample, productive Simpson clonality was calculated by taking the square root of Simpson's diversity index across productive rearrangements. TCRdb mirrors the immuneACCESS table, restricted to in-frame sequences. Some clones are absent from its copies; in checked studies, under half trace to an unresolved V gene, and the reason for the others is unknown. The V and J calls and clone size come from that table; D and trimming were worked out from the DNA. The sample contains around 370,000 clones, 75% to 90% of them found a single time. The ten largest clonotypes hold nearly 6.5% of the sample.

On this clone itself: Its binding antigen is unknown. No clone much larger than this one lies a single base away; base qualities are absent.

The TCR sequence derives from a woman aged 45-65 years with COVID-19, enrolled during active disease. Sequencing was done on a sample of peripheral blood.

The nucleotide sequence reads TGTGCCAGCAGCTTAGATTTTATCTCGGGGGGAAGGATTGTCGACACTGAAGCTTTCTTT. It translates as CASSLDFISGGRIVDTEAFF. The chain links TRBV11-3 with TRBJ1-1; the D segment could be TRBD1, given 5 matching bases. The V and J ends are trimmed by 0 bases and 3 bases, leaving 26 bases between them. In the germline V gene, CDR1 corresponds to SGHNT and CDR2 to YENEEA. From cysteine to phenylalanine, the CDR3 is 20 amino acids long. The only DNA kept is the CDR3, 60 bases in frame from the first base.